This is a list of T cell receptor beta chains from one sample in a study of response to subunit inactivated influenza vaccine. TCRdb recomputed calls from the RT-PCR reads with MiXCR, one row per CDR3 protein. The table shows around 580,000 distinct CDR3 sequences, with approximately 10% occurring only once. This specimen consisted of PBMCs from blood, obtained on the day of vaccination. Every receptor here comes from a man between 45 and 60 years old who received an inactivated influenza vaccine. CDR3s include the opening cysteine and the closing phenylalanine or tryptophan. D genes are given only for firm matches. Size values are once, few and many counts, or a class for expanded clones, and some rows have none.

size: NA
J: TRBJ1-1
D: NA
V: TRBV29-1
DNA: TGCAGCGTTGAGCGGACCGCCGAGAGGGCTTTCTTT
CDR3: CSVERTAERAFF

size: many
J: TRBJ2-2
D: TRBD2
V: TRBV29-1
DNA: TGCAGCGTTGAAACGGTAGCGGGAAAGAAATCCGGGGAGCTGTTTTTT
CDR3: CSVETVAGKKSGELFF

size: few
J: TRBJ2-7
D: TRBD2
V: TRBV6-2/TRBV6-3
DNA: TGTGCCAGCATGCGGCAGGGCGGGAGCTACGAGCAGTACTTC
CDR3: CASMRQGGSYEQYF

size: few
J: TRBJ2-6
D: NA
V: TRBV5-1
DNA: TGCGCCAGCACCCAGGATTCGGGGGCCAACGTCCTGACTTTC
CDR3: CASTQDSGANVLTF

size: few
J: TRBJ2-1
D: NA
V: TRBV7-8
DNA: TGTGCCAGCAGCTTAAGTGTAGTAAACAATGAGCAGTTCTTC
CDR3: CASSLSVVNNEQFF

size: many
J: TRBJ2-1
D: NA
V: TRBV15
DNA: TGTGCCACCAGCTCGCTTGAGAGCTCCTACAATGAGCAGTTCTTC
CDR3: CATSSLESSYNEQFF

size: few
J: TRBJ2-7
D: NA
V: TRBV7-2
DNA: TGTGCCAGCAGCTTAGAAACAGTTTCTATCTACGAGCAGTACTTC
CDR3: CASSLETVSIYEQYF

size: NA
J: TRBJ2-1
D: NA
V: TRBV7-2
DNA: TGTGCCAGCAGCTTAGCTGGCGCGGACTACAATGAGCAGTTCTTC
CDR3: CASSLAGADYNEQFF

size: NA
J: TRBJ2-7
D: NA
V: TRBV29-1
DNA: TGCAGCGTCACGAACCCCGCAGAGAGCTACGAGCAGTACTTC
CDR3: CSVTNPAESYEQYF

size: few
J: TRBJ2-1
D: TRBD2
V: TRBV6-2/TRBV6-3
DNA: TGTGCCAGCAGTTTCCCCCCGGGGGGGCCCCGCAATGAGCAGTTCTTC
CDR3: CASSFPPGGPRNEQFF

size: NA
J: TRBJ1-5
D: TRBD1
V: TRBV7-9
DNA: TGTGCCAGCAACAGGGGAAAAGGACAGCCCCAGCATTTT
CDR3: CASNRGKGQPQHF

size: NA
J: TRBJ1-6
D: NA
V: TRBV5-5
DNA: TGTGCCAGCAGCTTGGAGGATTCTAGGATGGTATCACCCCTCCACTTT
CDR3: CASSLEDSRMVSPLHF

size: many
J: TRBJ1-4
D: TRBD1
V: TRBV20-1
DNA: TGCAGTGCTAGGACAGGGTACGATGAAAAACTTTTTTTT
CDR3: CSARTGYDEKLFF

size: NA
J: TRBJ1-5
D: NA
V: TRBV10-3
DNA: TGTGCCATCAGTGATCAGAGCCAGGGGAGGAGGCAGCCCCAGCATTTT
CDR3: CAISDQSQGRRQPQHF

size: NA
J: TRBJ2-5
D: TRBD2
V: TRBV12-3/TRBV12-4
DNA: TGTGCCAGCAGTTTGTTAGCGGGGGGCCGGGTGGAGACCCAGTACTTC
CDR3: CASSLLAGGRVETQYF

size: NA
J: TRBJ2-1
D: TRBD2
V: TRBV27
DNA: TGTGCCAGCAGTCTCACTCGACTAGCGGCGCTGAGCTCCTACAATGAGCAGTTCTTC
CDR3: CASSLTRLAALSSYNEQFF

size: few
J: TRBJ2-1
D: TRBD2
V: TRBV11-1
DNA: TGTGCCAGCAGCTTACGGGTTGGACTAGCGGAAACTTTCTACAATGAGCAGTTCTTC
CDR3: CASSLRVGLAETFYNEQFF

size: many
J: TRBJ2-1
D: TRBD2
V: TRBV12-3/TRBV12-4
DNA: TGCGCCAGCAGCTTGGCCGGGGGGGGGTACAATGAGCAGTTCTTC
CDR3: CASSLAGGGYNEQFF

size: few
J: TRBJ2-7
D: NA
V: TRBV12-3/TRBV12-4
DNA: TGTGCCAGCAGTCTAGAGCGGGCTGCCTACGAGCAGTACTTC
CDR3: CASSLERAAYEQYF

size: few
J: TRBJ1-2
D: NA
V: TRBV29-1
DNA: TGCAGCGTTGTTCAGGGCAACTATGGCTACACCTTC
CDR3: CSVVQGNYGYTF

size: few
J: TRBJ2-4
D: NA
V: TRBV15
DNA: TGTGCCACCAGCAGAGAGGGTCAGAACAAAAACATTCAGTACTTC
CDR3: CATSREGQNKNIQYF

size: many
J: TRBJ2-1
D: TRBD2
V: TRBV9
DNA: TGTGCCAGCAGCGTAGGTAGTAGGGGACTACACTACAATGAGCAGTTCTTC
CDR3: CASSVGSRGLHYNEQFF